The next 5 T cell receptor beta chains were all read from a single sample in a study of blood T cell repertoires in COVID-19. Assay: immunoSEQ multiplex PCR; the TCRdb copy retains only in-frame clones and omits some. This sample yields approximately 110,000 clones, of which around 76% are seen a single time; approximately 5.9% belongs to the top ten. Specimen: peripheral blood. The receptor set was obtained from an elderly man with COVID-19, enrolled during active disease.

V usage is TRBV4-2 and J usage is TRBJ2-3, with no clear D. The CDR3 is 16 amino acids. The germline gives CDR1 LGHNA, CDR2 YNFKEQ. Trimming removed 0 bases at V and 4 bases at J, with 14 bases between. The CDR3 loop reads CASSQDISSRPDTQYF. The DNA for the CDR3 is TGTGCCAGCAGCCAAGATATCTCTTCGAGGCCAGATACGCAGTATTTT.

The chain links TRBV3-1 (or the pseudogene TRBV3-2) to TRBJ2-5, with 10 nucleotides matching TRBD1. The CDR3 extends over 16 amino acids. V gave up 6 bases and J gave up 1 base; unmatched junction bases: 8. The germline gives CDR1 LGHDT, CDR2 YNNKEL (reference sequence). CDR3 loop: CASRTHRTGGQETQYF. The CDR3 nucleotides read TGTGCCAGCAGGACTCATCGGACAGGGGGCCAAGAGACCCAGTACTTC.

This chain uses TRBV10-3 with TRBJ1-2; 8 bases fit TRBD1. V lost 3 bases to trimming and J lost 3 bases; unmatched junction nucleotides: 9. The CDR3 is made up of 16 amino acids. Germline V gene lookup returns CDR1 ENHRY and CDR2 SYGVKD. CDR3 amino acids: CAISDGATGEDYGYTF. CDR3 DNA sequence: TGTGCCATCAGTGATGGCGCGACAGGGGAAGACTATGGCTACACCTTC.

CDR3 protein: CASSQDRNEQFF. Here the CDR3 DNA reads TGCGCCAGCAGCCAAGATCGCAATGAGCAGTTCTTC. The J gene is TRBJ2-1, the V gene TRBV4-1; no definite D call. The germline CDR1 and CDR2 sequences are MGHRA and YSYEKL. This CDR3 region has 12 residues. The V and J ends lost 0 bases and 6 bases respectively, with 3 bases between them.

This chain connects TRBV6-5 to TRBJ1-4; TRBD1 agrees at 7 bases. Per the germline V gene, CDR1 is MNHEY and CDR2 is SVGAGI. This CDR3 spans 12 amino acids. The V and J ends lost 2 bases and 13 bases, in that order; junction bases with no gene match: 4. CDR3 DNA sequence: TGTGCCAGCAGTTACCCCCAGGGGGGACTGTTTTTT. Encoded protein: CASSYPQGGLFF.